This passage covers 15 T cell receptor beta chains from one sample sequenced in a study of human T cells and chemical hapten exposure. TCRdb re-analysed the RACE reads in MiXCR, keeping a single row per CDR3 protein. The repertoire holds tens of thousands of distinct CDR3 sequences, with 9.5% to 10% as singletons. Sample time point: patch test 2, 6 weeks after DPC sensitization. Treatment denoted: therapeutic diphenylcyclopropenone sensitization with weekly scalp DPC. Unfractionated whole blood yielded total RNA. The sequences come from whole blood, collected in connection with sensitization to the hapten diphenylcyclopropenone (DPC). The receptors were sampled from a woman younger than 45 with alopecia areata. Some clones in this sample may be carry-over from other donors' samples.

This clonotype occurred a few times. V and J are TRBV7-9 and TRBJ2-5, with D perhaps assigned TRBD1 or TRBD2 (6 bases each). V shed 5 bases and J shed 1 base, with 17 bases lying between them. The CDR3 extends over 16 amino acids. Germline V gene lookup returns CDR1 SEHNR and CDR2 FQNEAQ (reference sequence). The CDR3 region has the DNA TGTGCCAGCAGCCCCGTGGGGGGCGAGATCCAAGAGACCCAGTACTTC. It is translated as CASSPVGGEIQETQYF.

V gene TRBV10-3 combines with J gene TRBJ2-7; D possibly corresponds to TRBD2 (5 bases). The V and J ends lost 4 bases and 6 bases respectively, with 16 bases between them. The CDR3 is 14 residues long. CDR1 is ENHRY, CDR2 SYGVKD, per germline. The CDR3 sequence is CAISVSVLAPEQYF. CDR3 DNA sequence: TGTGCCATCAGTGTTTCAGTCCTAGCCCCCGAGCAGTACTTC.

This clonotype was counted ten times or more. The chain couples TRBV6-5 to TRBJ2-2, with unresolved D. CDR1 is MNHEY, CDR2 SVGAGI, per germline. The CDR3 covers 11 residues. V lost 5 bases, J lost 5 bases, and 3 bases lay in between. CDR3 region: CASSRTGELFF. The DNA for the CDR3 is TGTGCCAGCAGTCGAACCGGGGAGCTGTTTTTT.

This clonotype was seen repeatedly, ten times or more. This chain connects TRBV7-9 to TRBJ2-2; D may be TRBD1 or TRBD2 (5 bases each). The V end was cut by 4 bases, the J end by 0 bases, with 9 bases between. Germline CDR1 reads SEHNR; CDR2 reads FQNEAQ (reference sequence). The CDR3 length is 15 residues. For the CDR3, the DNA is TGTGCCAGCAGCTCGGGACGGGCGAACACCGGGGAGCTGTTTTTT. Its translation is CASSSGRANTGELFF.

This sequence joins TRBV7-9 and TRBJ1-1; TRBD1 might be the D (6 bases). The CDR3 covers 14 residues. The germline V gene has CDR1 SEHNR and CDR2 FQNEAQ (reference sequence). The V and J ends lost 5 bases and 5 bases respectively, with 15 bases between them. The DNA for the CDR3 is TGTGCCAGCAGCCAAACCAGGGGTTTGACTGAAGCTTTCTTT. It yields the protein CASSQTRGLTEAFF. The whole variable domain, remainder taken from reference TRBV7-9 and TRBJ1-1, is DTGVSQNPRHKITKRGQNVTFRCDPISEHNRLYWYRQTLGQGPEFLTYFQNEAQLEKSRLLSDRFSAERPKGSFSTLEIQRTEQGDSAMYLCASSQTRGLTEAFFGQGTRLTVV.

This clonotype occurred a few times. This chain uses TRBV7-2 with TRBJ2-1; 14 bases fit TRBD2. Germline V gives CDR1 SGHTA, CDR2 FQGNSA. J lost 7 bases, V lost 1 base, and 6 bases had no gene match. The CDR3 has 17 residues. The CDR3 spells CASSLDRLAGGLNEQFF. CDR3 DNA sequence: TGTGCCAGCAGCTTAGACCGACTAGCGGGGGGGCTGAATGAGCAGTTCTTC.

The chain carries TRBV5-4 and TRBJ2-5; TRBD2 matches at 9 bases. The CDR3 is 16 residues long. Germline V gene data show CDR1 as SGHNT and CDR2 as YYREEE (reference sequence). After removal of 5 bases from V and 5 bases from J, the junction contained 13 bases not matched to a gene. This CDR3 reads CASSRAGGTLAETQYF. Here the CDR3 DNA reads TGTGCCAGCAGTCGAGCGGGGGGCACCCTCGCGGAGACCCAGTACTTC.

Remarks on this clonotype: This could be a read error, since a much larger clone is one nucleotide away. The V call is TRBV7-3, the J call TRBJ1-3, with a weak D call TRBD1 (5 bases). The CDR3 has 15 amino acids. Germline CDR1 SGHTA, CDR2 FQGTGA. The DNA of the CDR3 is TGTGCCAGCAGCGCGGACGGGACCTCTGGAGACACCATATATTTT. Translated, it gives CASSADGTSGDTIYF.

The sample holds many counts of this clonotype. V is TRBV12-3 or TRBV12-4 and J is TRBJ2-7; 8 bases are a match to TRBD2. Trimming cost V 3 bases and J 6 bases; bases outside gene matches: 7. This CDR3 has 14 amino acids. The CDR3 nucleotides read TGTGCCAGCAGTTTCGGCGGGGGGTTCGTCGAGCAGTACTTC. It codes for CASSFGGGFVEQYF.

This chain joins TRBV18 and TRBJ1-1; tentative D call: TRBD1 (5 bases). V lost 4 bases and J 3 bases, leaving 9 bases between the germline ends. The CDR3 contains 13 residues. Germline V lookup: CDR1 KGHSH, CDR2 LQKENI. CDR3: CASSLWGDTEAFF. CDR3 nucleotides: TGTGCCAGCTCACTCTGGGGGGACACTGAAGCTTTCTTT.

This clonotype came up many times. V and J are TRBV7-9 and TRBJ1-4; tentative D call: TRBD1 (5 bases). The CDR3 has 13 amino acids. The germline V gene encodes CDR1 SEHNR and CDR2 FQNEAQ (reference sequence). V lost 5 bases and J 8 bases, leaving 12 bases between the germline ends. CDR3 in amino acids: CASSRPGQEKLFF. The CDR3 DNA follows: TGTGCCAGCAGCCGCCCGGGGCAAGAAAAACTGTTTTTT.

This clonotype showed up many times. V usage is TRBV20-1 and J usage is TRBJ1-4; D is possibly TRBD1 (6 bases). The CDR3 extends over 14 amino acids. V lost 3 bases, J lost 5 bases, and 13 bases lay in between. Germline V gene data show CDR1 as DFQATT and CDR2 as SNEGSKA (reference sequence). CDR3 DNA sequence: TGCAGTGCTAGGGGAGGGGGGGAGAATGAAAAACTGTTTTTT. This codes for CSARGGGENEKLFF.

At least ten counts were recorded for this clonotype. The chain is built from TRBV3-2 and TRBJ2-4; TRBD1 is taken as the D call from the table, unchecked against the DNA. TRBV3-2 represents a pseudogene. The length of the CDR3 is 14 residues. CDR3 protein: CASSQDRDKNIQYF. CDR3 sequence (DNA): TGTGCCAGCAGCCAAGACAGGGACAAAAACATTCAGTACTTC.

This clonotype was seen at least ten times. The chain recombines TRBV20-1 with TRBJ1-5; 7 nucleotides match TRBD1. This CDR3 has 17 residues. V shed 4 bases, J shed 0 bases, and the junction held 12 bases outside the gene matches. CDR1 and CDR2 from the germline V gene are DFQATT and SNEGSKA (reference sequence). The CDR3 nucleotides are TGCAGTGCTACACGACCGGGACAGAGTTATAGCAATCAGCCCCAGCATTTT. It encodes CSATRPGQSYSNQPQHF.

This clonotype was picked up many times. The V call is TRBV7-8, the J call TRBJ2-7, with TRBD2 matching 8 bases. Germline V lookup: CDR1 SGHVS, CDR2 FQNEAQ. The CDR3 has 18 residues. Trimming at V came to 4 bases and at J to 3 bases, leaving 17 bases not matched to a gene. The DNA of the CDR3 is TGTGCCAGCAGCTCCCCCCGGGACCAAGCGGGGGTGAACTACGAGCAGTACTTC. It translates to CASSSPRDQAGVNYEQYF.